These 6 T cell receptor beta chains came from one sample sequenced in a study of shared clonotypes between healthy human individuals. Profiled with immunoSEQ multiplex PCR; TCRdb holds only in-frame clones, not every one. The sample has roughly 1 million clones; roughly 70% are singletons. What was sequenced was memory CD4+ T cells sorted from blood. Specified subset: CD45RA-negative fraction. The receptors stem from a man between 18 and 35 years old in good health.

The chain uses TRBV5-4 and TRBJ1-4; a weak D match, TRBD1 (6 bases). The V and J ends lost 4 bases and 4 bases respectively, with 11 bases between them. CDR1 and CDR2 (germline): SGHNT, YYREEE (reference sequence). This CDR3 is built from 14 residues. The CDR3 is CASSQDSLNEKLFF. The DNA of the CDR3 is TGTGCCAGCAGCCAGGACAGCCTTAATGAAAAACTGTTTTTT. Looking up the rest from reference TRBV5-4 and TRBJ1-4 gives the full variable domain: ETGVTQSPTHLIKTRGQQVTLRCSSQSGHNTVSWYQQALGQGPQFIFQYYREEENGRGNFPPRFSGLQFPNYSSELNVNALELDDSALYLCASSQDSLNEKLFFGSGTQLSVL.

The gene calls are TRBV11-3 and TRBJ2-1; 15 bases agree with TRBD2. The ends lost 2 bases at V and 6 bases at J; junction bases unmatched: 11. The CDR3 is 19 amino acids. The germline V gene encodes CDR1 SGHNT and CDR2 YENEEA. CDR3 protein: CASSLRRGTSGRSGNEQFF. As DNA, the CDR3 is TGTGCCAGCAGCTTAAGGAGAGGGACTAGCGGGAGGTCGGGCAATGAGCAGTTCTTC. Looking up the rest from reference TRBV11-3 and TRBJ2-1 gives the full variable domain: EAGVVQSPRYKIIEKKQPVAFWCNPISGHNTLYWYLQNLGQGPELLIRYENEEAVDDSQLPKDRFSAERLKGVDSTLKIQPAELGDSAVYLCASSLRRGTSGRSGNEQFFGPGTRLTVL.

This clone appeared a few times. The chain joins TRBV7-9 to TRBJ2-7; tentative D call: TRBD2 (6 bases). Germline loops: CDR1 SEHNR, CDR2 FQNEAQ (reference sequence). Trimming cost V 2 bases and J 0 bases, with 17 bases left between them. There are 17 residues in the CDR3. CDR3 nucleotide sequence: TGTGCCAGCAGCTTAATTTCGGCGGGGCGTAGCTCCTACGAGCAGTACTTC. Translated: CASSLISAGRSSYEQYF.

The chain links TRBV2 to TRBJ2-3; 9 bases match TRBD2. Trimming took 2 bases from V and 2 from J; bases not matched to a gene: 5. The CDR3 has 16 residues. The germline V gene encodes CDR1 SNHLY and CDR2 FYNNEI. CDR3 sequence: CASSEMLAGITDTQYF. The DNA of the CDR3 is TGTGCCAGCAGTGAAATGCTAGCGGGGATCACAGATACGCAGTATTTT. The variable domain in full, completed from reference TRBV2 and TRBJ2-3, reads EPEVTQTPSHQVTQMGQEVILRCVPISNHLYFYWYRQILGQKVEFLVSFYNNEISEKSEIFDDQFSVERPDGSNFTLKIRSTKLEDSAMYFCASSEMLAGITDTQYFGPGTRLTVL.

This sequence joins TRBV14 and TRBJ1-5, with TRBD1 as a possible D gene (6 bases). The length of the CDR3 is 13 residues. In germline, CDR1 is SGHDN, CDR2 FVKESK. The V gene lost 4 bases and the J gene lost 10 bases, with 14 bases spanning the gap. This CDR3 is CASSPYRAGPQHF. DNA for the CDR3: TGTGCCAGCAGCCCCTACAGGGCAGGTCCCCAGCATTTT.

The V call is TRBV19, the J call TRBJ1-5; 10 bases align to TRBD1. V shed 5 bases and J 1 base; nucleotides not matched to a gene: 8. Germline V lookup: CDR1 LNHDA, CDR2 SQIVND (reference sequence). This CDR3 has 17 amino acids. The CDR3 sequence is CASSFRQGAQSNQPQHF. In DNA, the CDR3 is TGTGCCAGTAGTTTTCGACAGGGGGCGCAGAGCAATCAGCCCCAGCATTTT.